This T cell receptor beta chain derives from a study of blood T cell repertoires in COVID-19. Study background: Spain, Italy and the United States supplied samples that represented acute and convalescent COVID-19. PBMCs, B-cell-depleted T cells, or T cells provided the cDNA or gDNA that made up the material.

Authors' processing steps: Scientists estimated how many nucleated cells there were by amplifying reference gene primers. The assay was immunoSEQ multiplex PCR, and TCRdb's table has in-frame clones only and misses some. V, J and clone size reflect that table, while D and trimming were determined from the DNA. The data show more than 65,000 clones, approximately 78% seen once. Germline CDR1 is SGHRS and CDR2 is YFSETQ. The CDR3 loop spans 19 amino acids. Trimming removed 4 bases from V and 2 bases from J; junction bases left unmatched: 20. What was sequenced was peripheral blood. The receptor was isolated from a woman aged 80 or over with acute or convalescent COVID-19. The chain carries TRBV5-1 and TRBJ1-1; 7 bases map to TRBD1. The CDR3 bases are TGCGCCAGCAGCCGGGGATCGGGGACAGCTGTTTTTCTCAACACTGAAGCTTTCTTT. Encoded protein: CASSRGSGTAVFLNTEAFF.